Below, 5 T cell receptor beta chains from the same sample are listed, as sequenced in a study of Graves' ophthalmopathy and Graves' hyperthyroidism. RNA transcripts yielded amplified TCR beta CDR3 regions. Second-round multiplex PCR came after a first-round RT-PCR that employed HTBI primers. TCRdb called the multiplex PCR reads again in MiXCR, with one record for every CDR3 protein. The sample holds 400,000 to 450,000 distinct CDR3 sequences, around 21% seen once. The material sequenced was peripheral blood. These receptor sequences come from a woman between 18 and 29 years old with stable Graves' hyperthyroidism.

This clonotype was detected only a few times. The chain combines TRBV10-3 with TRBJ1-2; 9 bases fit TRBD1. Germline loops: CDR1 ENHRY, CDR2 SYGVKD. CDR3 length equals 15 residues. The junction had 6 bases not matched to a gene; V was cut back by 3 bases and J by 4 bases. The CDR3 loop reads CAISDHRGRGYGYTF. CDR3 nucleotides: TGTGCCATCAGTGACCACAGGGGGCGCGGCTATGGCTACACCTTC.

This clonotype was seen repeatedly, ten times or more. The rearrangement links TRBV28 to TRBJ1-2; weak D call: TRBD1 (6 bases). Trimming removed 5 bases at V and 6 bases at J, with 7 bases between. CDR3 size: 11 residues. In germline, CDR1 is MDHEN, CDR2 SYDVKM. In nucleotides, the CDR3 is TGTGCCAGCAGTCGGACAGATGGCTACACCTTC. This encodes CASSRTDGYTF.

This chain connects TRBV6-1 to TRBJ1-5; 11 positions match TRBD1. Trimming removed 6 bases from V and 4 bases from J; junction bases left unmatched: 5. The CDR3 covers 15 residues. Germline V gives CDR1 MNHNS, CDR2 SASEGT. The CDR3 DNA reads TGTGCCAGCAGGTGGGGGACAGGGGGTAATCAGCCCCAGCATTTT. This sequence encodes CASRWGTGGNQPQHF.

This clonotype was observed a few times. This sequence joins TRBV20-1 and TRBJ1-1; tentative D call: TRBD1 (5 bases). Trimming pared 5 bases from V and 4 bases from J, leaving 14 bases between. Germline V lookup: CDR1 DFQATT, CDR2 SNEGSKA (reference sequence). CDR3 length: 13 amino acids. The CDR3 loop reads CSALRDGGTEAFF. The DNA of the CDR3 is TGCAGTGCTCTCAGGGACGGTGGCACTGAAGCTTTCTTT.

The sample holds many counts of this clonotype. The V and J genes are TRBV19 and TRBJ2-2, with a weak D call TRBD1 (5 bases). Trimming took off 4 bases at V and 4 bases at J, with 13 bases between the two ends. The CDR3 has 15 amino acids. Germline V gene sequence: CDR1 LNHDA, CDR2 SQIVND (reference sequence). The CDR3 coding sequence is TGTGCCAGTAGTAACAAGGGGATGGGCACCGGGGAGCTGTTTTTT. This codes for CASSNKGMGTGELFF.